The rows below give T cell receptor beta chains drawn from one sample of a study of T cells in Graves' hyperthyroidism and ophthalmopathy. TCRdb ran MiXCR on the multiplex PCR reads and lists one entry per CDR3 protein. Among approximately 870,000 distinct CDR3 sequences, approximately 40% were seen once, and the ten largest hold about 8.9%. Specimen: blood. Receptors were obtained from a man younger than 35 with Graves' hyperthyroidism. Both conserved end residues are part of each CDR3. The D gene is left open where the match is weak. The listing skips clone size in some rows; elsewhere it reads once, few, many or a size class.

J: TRBJ2-5
D: TRBD2
V: TRBV4-1
size: few
DNA: TGCGCCAGCAGCCAAGAAGGGCCTCTAGCGGGCGGGGAGACCCAGTACTTC
CDR3: CASSQEGPLAGGETQYF

J: TRBJ1-2
D: TRBD1
V: TRBV12-3/TRBV12-4
size: NA
DNA: TGTGCCAGCAGTCCTCACCCGGGACAGGGGAGCTATGGCTACACCTTC
CDR3: CASSPHPGQGSYGYTF

J: TRBJ1-1
D: NA
V: TRBV7-9
size: many
DNA: TGTGCCAGCAGCTTAACCGGTTATGAGGGTACTGAAGCTTTCTTT
CDR3: CASSLTGYEGTEAFF

J: TRBJ2-5
D: NA
V: TRBV6-2/TRBV6-3
size: NA
DNA: TGTGCCAGCAGTTCGTACTTTCAAGAGACCCAGTACTTC
CDR3: CASSSYFQETQYF

J: TRBJ2-7
D: TRBD2
V: TRBV20-1
size: few
DNA: TGCAGTGCTAGAGCGGCTAGCGGGAGATACGACGAGCAGTACTTC
CDR3: CSARAASGRYDEQYF

J: TRBJ1-3
D: TRBD1
V: TRBV12-3/TRBV12-4
size: few
DNA: TGTGCCGGAACGACAGGGGCGCACGGAAACACCATATATTTT
CDR3: CAGTTGAHGNTIYF

J: TRBJ1-1
D: NA
V: TRBV6-1
size: few
DNA: TGTGCCAGCAGTTACGACAGCCGGAACACTGAAGCTTTCTTT
CDR3: CASSYDSRNTEAFF

J: TRBJ1-2
D: TRBD1
V: TRBV10-3
size: NA
DNA: TGTGCCACCGGGCCGACAGGGAGGAATAATGGCTACACCTTC
CDR3: CATGPTGRNNGYTF

J: TRBJ1-1
D: NA
V: TRBV29-1
size: many
DNA: TGCAGCGCGACAGGAGGGGGGAACACTGAAGCTTTCTTT
CDR3: CSATGGGNTEAFF

J: TRBJ1-5
D: NA
V: TRBV2
size: many
DNA: TGTGCCAGCAGTGAAGCCACATGGAATCAGCCCCAGCATTTT
CDR3: CASSEATWNQPQHF

J: TRBJ1-2
D: NA
V: TRBV12-3/TRBV12-4
size: few
DNA: TGTGCCAGCAGTTACGAGCTCCGTGGCTACACCTTC
CDR3: CASSYELRGYTF

J: TRBJ1-1
D: TRBD1
V: TRBV12-3/TRBV12-4
size: NA
DNA: TGTGCCAGCAGTGAAAGAGAAAGGGGGCTAGGAGGTGAAGCTTTCTTT
CDR3: CASSERERGLGGEAFF

J: TRBJ1-2
D: NA
V: TRBV9
size: many
DNA: TGTGCCAGCAGCGCGCAGGGTCGGAATAACTATGGCTACACCTTC
CDR3: CASSAQGRNNYGYTF

J: TRBJ1-1
D: NA
V: TRBV7-3
size: NA
DNA: TGTGCCAGCGGCTTAAGCAAAGGGCTGAACACTGAAGCTTTCTTT
CDR3: CASGLSKGLNTEAFF

J: TRBJ1-1
D: NA
V: TRBV20-1
size: few
DNA: TGCAGTGTCAGGGACACCGCAGGGAGGGGCACTGAAGCTTTCTTT
CDR3: CSVRDTAGRGTEAFF

J: TRBJ1-4
D: NA
V: TRBV7-9
size: few
DNA: TGTGCCAGCAGCTTACAGGGGCTGAATGAAAAACTGTTTTTT
CDR3: CASSLQGLNEKLFF

J: TRBJ2-7
D: TRBD1
V: TRBV7-8
size: few
DNA: TGTGCCAGCAGCGACGGGACAGAGATTTTTCTAAACGAGCAGTACTTC
CDR3: CASSDGTEIFLNEQYF

J: TRBJ2-5
D: TRBD2
V: TRBV12-3/TRBV12-4
size: few
DNA: TGTGCCAGCAGCCCCGGGACTAGAGAGACCCAGTACTTC
CDR3: CASSPGTRETQYF

J: TRBJ1-1
D: NA
V: TRBV20-1
size: NA
DNA: TGCAGTGCTAGGGACTTCCGTCGTATGAACACTGAAGCTTTCTTT
CDR3: CSARDFRRMNTEAFF

J: TRBJ1-2
D: TRBD1
V: TRBV5-1
size: many
DNA: TGCGCCAGCAGCTTGCTGACAGGGGGCGATGGCTACACCTTC
CDR3: CASSLLTGGDGYTF

J: TRBJ2-5
D: NA
V: TRBV20-1
size: few
DNA: TGCAGTGCCAGGGTTGAGGTTTGGGAAGAGACCCAGTACTTC
CDR3: CSARVEVWEETQYF

J: TRBJ2-5
D: TRBD2
V: TRBV12-3/TRBV12-4
size: few
DNA: TGTGCCACCATGAGGACTAGCTCCCAAGAGACCCAGTACTTC
CDR3: CATMRTSSQETQYF

J: TRBJ2-5
D: NA
V: TRBV7-9
size: many
DNA: TGTGCCAGCCGGACGTCGCAAGAGACCCAGTACTTC
CDR3: CASRTSQETQYF

J: TRBJ2-7
D: NA
V: TRBV9
size: many
DNA: TGTGCCAGCAGCGTAGGAGGAGCGGCCTACGAGCAGTACTTC
CDR3: CASSVGGAAYEQYF

J: TRBJ1-5
D: NA
V: TRBV12-3/TRBV12-4
size: NA
DNA: TGTGCCAGCAGTCCGGGACTAGCGGGAGGGCCCCAGCATTTT
CDR3: CASSPGLAGGPQHF

J: TRBJ2-1
D: TRBD1
V: TRBV7-3
size: NA
DNA: TGTGCCAGCAGCCCAGGACAGGGTGAGCAGTTCTTC
CDR3: CASSPGQGEQFF

J: TRBJ1-1
D: NA
V: TRBV10-3
size: many
DNA: TGTGCCATCCGAGGAGCCGGAAGCACTGAAGCTTTCTTT
CDR3: CAIRGAGSTEAFF

J: TRBJ2-5
D: TRBD2
V: TRBV7-2
size: many
DNA: TGTGCCAGCAGCTTTTCGTCGGCGGGAGGGCCGGGAGAGACCCAGTACTTC
CDR3: CASSFSSAGGPGETQYF

J: TRBJ1-4
D: NA
V: TRBV15
size: many
DNA: TGTGCCACCAGCAGAGATCGCGGGTGGGACGAAAAACTGTTTTTT
CDR3: CATSRDRGWDEKLFF

J: TRBJ1-5
D: TRBD1
V: TRBV9
size: NA
DNA: TGTGCCAGAGACAGGGAAAAAAATCAGCCCCAGCATTTT
CDR3: CARDREKNQPQHF

J: TRBJ2-7
D: NA
V: TRBV2
size: many
DNA: TGTGCCAGCAGTGATGCGGCCACCTACGAGCAGTACTTC
CDR3: CASSDAATYEQYF

J: TRBJ2-5
D: NA
V: TRBV10-2
size: NA
DNA: TGCGCCAGCAGTGACGAGGGACTTGGGGAAGAGACCCAGTACTTC
CDR3: CASSDEGLGEETQYF

J: TRBJ1-1
D: TRBD1
V: TRBV20-1
size: many
DNA: TGCAGTGCTAGGGAGGGGGCGAACACTGAAGCTTTCTTT
CDR3: CSAREGANTEAFF

J: TRBJ1-2
D: NA
V: TRBV29-1
size: few
DNA: TGCAGCGTTGAAGATATAGGGAGAGATGGCCACACCTTC
CDR3: CSVEDIGRDGHTF

J: TRBJ1-2
D: NA
V: TRBV4-1
size: NA
DNA: TGCGCCGGCGCAACCTCGACGGCAGCTAACTATGGCTACACCTTC
CDR3: CAGATSTAANYGYTF

J: TRBJ1-1
D: NA
V: TRBV5-1
size: NA
DNA: TGCGCCAGGATCCCACCAGCCCTGAACACTGAAGCTTTCTTT
CDR3: CARIPPALNTEAFF

J: TRBJ2-7
D: NA
V: TRBV5-1
size: many
DNA: TGCGCCAGCAGCTTGGGATGGGGACCGACCTACGAGCAGTACTTC
CDR3: CASSLGWGPTYEQYF

J: TRBJ2-5
D: NA
V: TRBV9
size: many
DNA: TGTGCCAGCAGCGTTTCGCCAGCCACACAAGAGACCCAGTACTTC
CDR3: CASSVSPATQETQYF

J: TRBJ2-7
D: TRBD1
V: TRBV9
size: few
DNA: TGTGCCAGCAGCGTAGGAGACAGGGGGCGCCCCGAGCAGTACTTC
CDR3: CASSVGDRGRPEQYF

J: TRBJ2-6
D: TRBD1
V: TRBV6-6
size: NA
DNA: TGTGCCAGCAGCCCAGGCGACAGGGCTTCCTTCACTGGGGCCAACGTCCTGACTTTC
CDR3: CASSPGDRASFTGANVLTF

J: TRBJ1-2
D: NA
V: TRBV6-5
size: NA
DNA: TGTGCCAGCTTCTCCGGGGGGAATGGCTACACCTTC
CDR3: CASFSGGNGYTF

J: TRBJ1-6
D: TRBD1
V: TRBV12-5
size: NA
DNA: TGTGCTAGTGGTTTGGGACAGGGCGGCGATTCACCCCTCCACTTT
CDR3: CASGLGQGGDSPLHF

J: TRBJ1-2
D: NA
V: TRBV12-5
size: NA
DNA: TGTGCCAGCAGTTTAAACAGCGTTTACTATGGCTACACCTTC
CDR3: CASSLNSVYYGYTF

J: TRBJ2-5
D: TRBD2
V: TRBV7-9
size: NA
DNA: TGTGCCAGCAGCCAAGTGGGGGGGAGTGAGACCCAGTACTTC
CDR3: CASSQVGGSETQYF

J: TRBJ1-1
D: NA
V: TRBV20-1
size: many
DNA: TGCAGTGCTGAAAATAGGGTTATGAACACTGAAGCTTTCTTT
CDR3: CSAENRVMNTEAFF